This T cell receptor (beta chain) was profiled in a study of T cell repertoires in cytomegalovirus infection. Study-wide context: Shared public TCR beta signatures pointed to both CMV infection and a matching HLA type.

This clonotype was seen many times. Antigen: not known. The V segment lost 1 base and the J segment 0 bases; nucleotides outside the gene matches: 6. The CDR3 has 18 residues. The germline gives CDR1 SGHVS, CDR2 FQNEAQ. Study-wide results and limits: Summed frequency of public TCR beta families distinguished CMV carriers with the relevant HLA. Ex vivo responses were dominated by HLA-C-restricted CMV-specific TCR beta clonotypes.

TCRdb reprocessed the reads via MiXCR and lists one record per CDR3 protein. The sample yields about 310,000 distinct CDR3 sequences, roughly 15% seen once. This TCR was recovered from a human donor in good health (CMV status not recorded). Some clones in this sample may be carry-over from other donors' samples. The specimen sequenced was PBMCs. The genes are TRBV7-8 and TRBJ2-5; 12 bases fit TRBD2. The CDR3 protein is CASSLVLAGGLYQETQYF. CDR3 nucleotide sequence: TGTGCCAGCAGCTTAGTCCTAGCGGGGGGGCTGTACCAAGAGACCCAGTACTTC.